Below, 12 T cell receptor beta chains from the same sample are listed, as sequenced in a study of blood T cells in healthy people across ages (dated by TCRdb to the mid-2010s). Library preparation used 5' RACE. TCRdb records Illumina HiSeq 2500 as the sequencer. A second PCR of about 7 to 12 cycles was run with a J-beta primer mix and a sample-barcoded 5' primer. Using fastp trimming at Q25 and MiXCR clonotype assembly, TCRdb reanalyzed the public sequencing data and kept in-frame beta chains. CDR3 protein duplicates are merged, each entry listing the most common genes and DNA. The table for this sample lists 780,000 or so distinct CDR3 sequences; roughly 56% of them were counted only once. The ten largest make up roughly 24% of the sample. The source material was blood. The receptors were gathered from a man aged 40-50 years in good health.

V is TRBV7-3 and J is TRBJ2-5, with TRBD2 identical over 10 bases. V lost 4 bases, J lost 2 bases, and 4 bases stayed unmatched. Per germline, CDR1 SGHTA and CDR2 FQGTGA. This CDR3 region has 15 residues. The CDR3 protein is CASSYLAGEQETQYF. The CDR3 bases are TGTGCCAGCAGCTACCTAGCGGGGGAACAAGAGACCCAGTACTTC.

The chain links TRBV5-1 to TRBJ2-3; D perhaps matches TRBD1 (6 bases). CDR3 size: 16 residues. The ends were cut back, 0 bases at V and 0 bases at J, with 11 bases in the middle. From germline, CDR1 is SGHRS and CDR2 YFSETQ. The CDR3 spells CASSLADRTSTDTQYF. Here the CDR3 DNA reads TGCGCCAGCAGCTTGGCCGACAGGACTAGCACAGATACGCAGTATTTT.

This clonotype was counted only a few times. The V gene is TRBV28, the J gene TRBJ2-7; D call uncertain. TRBJ2-1 explains the end of the DNA better; the J call may be wrong. The CDR3 runs to 11 residues. Germline V gene sequence: CDR1 MDHEN, CDR2 SYDVKM. CDR3 protein: CASREGNEQFF. DNA for the CDR3: TGTGCCAGCAGAGAAGGGAATGAGCAGTTCTTC.

A remark on this clonotype: Its ends do not fully match the called genes, so a read error is possible. This rearrangement joins TRBV4-3 to TRBJ2-5; D uncertain. This CDR3 is built from 15 residues. From germline, CDR1 is LGHNA and CDR2 YSLEER. CDR3: CVSSQVFDIQETQYF. For the CDR3, the DNA is TGCGTCAGCAGCCAAGTGTTTGATATTCAAGAGACCCAGTACTTC.

The CDR3 region is CAWSQDRAYGYTF. CDR3 sequence (DNA): TGTGCCTGGAGTCAGGACAGGGCCTATGGCTACACCTTC. This chain connects TRBV30 to TRBJ1-2; 8 bases map to TRBD1. Germline assignment: CDR1 GTSNPN and CDR2 SVGIG (reference sequence). The CDR3 is 13 residues long. Unmatched junction bases numbered 3, after V lost 2 bases and J lost 4 bases.

In its sample, this clonotype was seen a few times. The V and J genes are TRBV6-1 and TRBJ2-7, with 9 positions matching TRBD1. The germline gives CDR1 MNHNS, CDR2 SASEGT. The ends lost 1 base at V and 4 bases at J; junction bases unmatched: 8. This CDR3 is built from 16 residues. The DNA of the CDR3 is TGTGCCAGCAGTGAAGGATTTGGAGACAGGGGGTACGAGCAGTACTTC. This sequence encodes CASSEGFGDRGYEQYF.

The chain couples TRBV5-1 to TRBJ2-3; 14 nucleotides line up with TRBD2. The germline gives CDR1 SGHRS, CDR2 YFSETQ. J was trimmed by 6 bases and V by 3 bases; bases with no gene match: 12. This CDR3 is built from 18 residues. The CDR3 nucleotides are TGCGCCAGCAGCTACGGACTAGCGGGAGGAACGGTCGGGGATACGCAGTATTTT. Amino acid sequence: CASSYGLAGGTVGDTQYF.

The chain is built from TRBV6-5 and TRBJ1-1, with D possibly being TRBD1 (5 bases). The CDR3 has 13 amino acids. Germline CDR1 is MNHEY and CDR2 is SVGAGI. Trimming shortened V by 6 bases and J by 7 bases, and 15 bases separated the two germline ends. CDR3 region: CASSQGHLGEAFF. CDR3 in DNA: TGTGCCAGCAGCCAAGGACATCTGGGTGAAGCTTTCTTT.

This sequence joins TRBV7-2 and TRBJ2-1, with TRBD2 matching 10 bases. The V and J ends lost 1 base and 4 bases, in that order; junction bases with no gene match: 4. This CDR3 is built from 16 residues. Germline V lookup: CDR1 SGHTA, CDR2 FQGNSA. In DNA form, the CDR3 reads TGTGCCAGCAGCTTAGATGCGACTAGCGGGTACAATGAGCAGTTCTTC. It is translated as CASSLDATSGYNEQFF.

The genes are TRBV20-1 and TRBJ2-3; 9 bases line up with TRBD2. Germline CDR1 DFQATT, CDR2 SNEGSKA (reference sequence). The trim removed 2 bases at V and 4 bases at J, leaving 4 bases unmatched. The CDR3 sequence is 14 residues long. The CDR3 DNA follows: TGCAGTGCTAGAAAAGCGGGAGGTCCAGATACGCAGTATTTT. Its translation: CSARKAGGPDTQYF.

The rearrangement joins TRBV27 to TRBJ1-2; the match to TRBD1 covers 7 bases. In germline, CDR1 is MNHEY, CDR2 SMNVEV (reference sequence). The CDR3 runs 18 residues. J gave up 5 bases and V 10 bases, and 25 bases lay outside the gene matches. CDR3 residues: CATVRLKDRRTLGYGYTF. In DNA, the CDR3 is TGTGCCACCGTGAGACTCAAGGACAGGAGAACGCTAGGGTATGGCTACACCTTC.

This rearrangement joins TRBV7-2 to TRBJ2-2; D is unclear. The V gene's germline CDR1 is SGHTA and CDR2 FQGNSA. The V and J ends lost 5 bases and 0 bases respectively, with 10 bases between them. The length of the CDR3 is 15 residues. CDR3 sequence (DNA): TGTGCCAGCAGCACCACAGTCGCGAACACCGGGGAGCTGTTTTTT. This codes for CASSTTVANTGELFF.